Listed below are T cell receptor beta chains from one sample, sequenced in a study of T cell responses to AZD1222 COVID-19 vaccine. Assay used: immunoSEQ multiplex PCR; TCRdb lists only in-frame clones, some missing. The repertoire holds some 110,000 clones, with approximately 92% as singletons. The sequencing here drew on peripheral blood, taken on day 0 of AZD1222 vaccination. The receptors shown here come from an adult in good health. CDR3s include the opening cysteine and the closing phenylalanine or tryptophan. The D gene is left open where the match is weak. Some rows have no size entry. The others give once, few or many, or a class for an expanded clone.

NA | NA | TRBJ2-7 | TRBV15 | CATSRDSASSGEQYF | TGTGCCACCAGCAGAGATTCTGCTAGCTCGGGCGAGCAGTACTTC
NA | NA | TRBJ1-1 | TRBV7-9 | CASSRGATEAFF | TGTGCCAGCAGCCGAGGGGCGACTGAAGCTTTCTTT
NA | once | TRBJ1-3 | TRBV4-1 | CASSQGPERSSGNTIYF | TGCGCCAGCAGCCAAGGCCCAGAGAGGAGCTCTGGAAACACCATATATTTT
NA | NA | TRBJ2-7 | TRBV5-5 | CASSPIQGGSYEQYF | TGTGCCAGCAGCCCCATACAGGGCGGCTCCTACGAGCAGTACTTC
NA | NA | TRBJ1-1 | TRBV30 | CAWSRREVRTEAFF | TGTGCCTGGAGCAGAAGGGAGGTACGCACTGAAGCTTTCTTT
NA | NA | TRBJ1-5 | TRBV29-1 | CSVGMDGSQHF | TGCAGCGTTGGGATGGACGGTTCTCAGCATTTT
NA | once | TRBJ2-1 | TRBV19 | CASSIASNNEQFF | TGTGCCAGTAGTATAGCCAGCAACAATGAGCAGTTCTTC
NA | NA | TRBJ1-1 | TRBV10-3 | CAISGGGPLAFF | TGTGCCATCAGTGGGGGGGGTCCTCTGGCTTTCTTT
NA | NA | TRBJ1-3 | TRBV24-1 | CATSDSSTAVSGNTIYF | TGTGCCACCAGTGATTCCTCGACAGCTGTCTCTGGAAACACCATATATTTT
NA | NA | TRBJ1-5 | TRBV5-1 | CASRAIPSDQPQHF | TGCGCCAGCAGGGCGATACCCTCGGATCAGCCCCAGCATTTT
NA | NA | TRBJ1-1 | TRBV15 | CATSRELGGTEAFF | TGTGCCACCAGCAGGGAATTAGGGGGCACTGAAGCTTTCTTT
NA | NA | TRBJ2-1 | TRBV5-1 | CASSLAVYGTEQFF | TGCGCCAGCAGCTTGGCGGTGTACGGGACAGAGCAGTTCTTC
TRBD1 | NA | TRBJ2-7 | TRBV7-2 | CASSSTGTGYHEQYF | TGTGCCAGCAGCAGCACCGGGACAGGGTACCACGAGCAGTACTTC
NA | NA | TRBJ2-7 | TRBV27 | CAVRTPYEQYF | TGTGCTGTACGGACCCCCTACGAGCAGTACTTC
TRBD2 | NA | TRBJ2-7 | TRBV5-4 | CASSPGTSGSSYEQYF | TGTGCCAGCAGCCCCGGGACTAGCGGGAGTAGTTACGAGCAGTACTTC
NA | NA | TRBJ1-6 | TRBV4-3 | CASSQDRNTLHF | TGCGCCAGCAGCCAAGATCGGAATACCCTCCACTTT
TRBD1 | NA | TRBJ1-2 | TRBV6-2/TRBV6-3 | CASSYQTGGAHGYTF | TGTGCCAGCAGTTACCAGACAGGGGGAGCCCATGGCTACACCTTC
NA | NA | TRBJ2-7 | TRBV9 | CASSAAMDGYEQYF | TGTGCCAGCAGCGCAGCCATGGACGGATACGAGCAGTACTTC
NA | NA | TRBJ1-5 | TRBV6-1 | CASSEGVGQPQHF | TGTGCCAGCAGTGAAGGGGTTGGCCAGCCCCAGCATTTT
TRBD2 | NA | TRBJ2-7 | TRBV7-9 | CASSKSAGGYYEQYF | TGTGCCAGCAGTAAGTCCGCGGGAGGGTACTACGAGCAGTACTTC
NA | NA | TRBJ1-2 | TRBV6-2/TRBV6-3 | CASSRPGGYTF | TGTGCCAGCAGCCGTCCAGGGGGCTACACCTTC
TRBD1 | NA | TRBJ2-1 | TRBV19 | CASSINWDRGLNEQFF | TGTGCCAGTAGTATAAATTGGGACAGGGGACTGAATGAGCAGTTCTTC